The source of this T cell receptor (beta chain) is a study of OX40 agonist ivuxolimab in advanced cancers. Whole-study findings and limits: With doses of 0.1 to 3.0 mg/kg, CD4+ and CD8+ blood T cells had undergone clonal expansion by week 6.

On this clone: The antigen is not known.

The CDR3 runs to 13 residues. Germline CDR1 and CDR2: MNHNY and SVGAGI (reference sequence). V was shortened by 2 bases and J by 2 bases, with 7 bases between the two germline ends. TCRdb keeps only in-frame clones here, not all; method: immunoSEQ multiplex PCR. The sample lists some 86,000 clones, around nine tenths occurring once. V is TRBV6-6 and J is TRBJ2-7, with a weak D call TRBD2 (6 bases). This sample comprised CD4+ or CD8+ T cells sorted from blood, obtained in a trial of the OX40 agonist ivuxolimab. This TCR was sampled from an adult with an advanced solid tumor such as melanoma, head and neck, liver or kidney cancer. Here the CDR3 reads CASSYAGPYEQYF. The CDR3 region has the DNA TGTGCCAGCAGTTACGCGGGACCCTACGAGCAGTACTTC.